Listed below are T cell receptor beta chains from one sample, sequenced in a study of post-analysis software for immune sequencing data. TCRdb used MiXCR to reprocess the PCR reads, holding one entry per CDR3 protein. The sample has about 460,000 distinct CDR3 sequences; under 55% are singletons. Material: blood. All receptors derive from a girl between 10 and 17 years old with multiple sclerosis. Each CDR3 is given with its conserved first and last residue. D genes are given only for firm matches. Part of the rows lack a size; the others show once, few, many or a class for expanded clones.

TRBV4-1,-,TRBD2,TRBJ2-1,CASSQDPSGTSGRRSYNEQFF,TGCGCCAGCAGCCAAGACCCTTCCGGGACTAGCGGGAGGCGCTCCTACAATGAGCAGTTCTTC
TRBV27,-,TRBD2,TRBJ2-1,CASSLFAGADYNEQFF,TGTGCCAGCAGTTTATTTGCGGGAGCGGACTACAATGAGCAGTTCTTC
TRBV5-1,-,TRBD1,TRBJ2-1,CASREQGAKNNEQFF,TGCGCCAGCAGGGAACAGGGGGCAAAGAACAATGAGCAGTTCTTC
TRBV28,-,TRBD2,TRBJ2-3,CASPTGLAGPPLSTDTQYF,TGTGCCAGCCCTACGGGGCTAGCGGGCCCACCACTAAGCACAGATACGCAGTATTTT
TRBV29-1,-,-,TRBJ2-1,CSVVRLTHNEQFF,TGCAGCGTTGTGAGGCTAACCCACAATGAGCAGTTCTTC
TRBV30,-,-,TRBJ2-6,CAWRNSGANVLTF,TGTGCCTGGAGAAACTCTGGGGCCAACGTCCTGACTTTC
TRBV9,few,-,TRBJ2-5,CASSVGRSQETQYF,TGTGCCAGCAGCGTAGGACGGAGCCAAGAGACCCAGTACTTC
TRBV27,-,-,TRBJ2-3,CATKTWQSTDTQYF,TGTGCCACCAAAACTTGGCAGAGCACAGATACGCAGTATTTT
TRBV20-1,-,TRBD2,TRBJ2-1,CSARGRTSRDNEQFF,TGCAGTGCTAGAGGCCGGACTAGCAGGGACAATGAGCAGTTCTTC
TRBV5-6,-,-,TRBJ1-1,CASSLREKSQLDGIEAFF,TGTGCCAGCAGCTTGAGGGAGAAATCCCAACTGGATGGCATTGAAGCTTTCTTT
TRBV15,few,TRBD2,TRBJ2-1,CATSRHSGRVGEQFF,TGTGCCACCAGCAGACATAGCGGGAGGGTGGGAGAGCAGTTCTTC
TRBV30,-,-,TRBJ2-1,CARSVGALLTRQFF,TGTGCCCGGAGTGTAGGGGCCTTGCTAACAAGGCAGTTCTTC
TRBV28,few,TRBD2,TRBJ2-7,CASSSGREYEQYF,TGTGCCAGCAGTTCCGGGCGGGAGTACGAGCAGTACTTC
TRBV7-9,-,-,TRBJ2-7,CASSLAGTLEVAQYF,TGTGCCAGCAGCTTAGCAGGAACATTGGAGGTGGCCCAGTACTTC
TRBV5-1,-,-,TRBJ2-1,CASRDGTGTGINEQFF,TGCGCCAGCAGGGATGGCACGGGAACAGGAATAAATGAGCAGTTCTTC
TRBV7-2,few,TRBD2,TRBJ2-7,CASRNLGEGEQYF,TGTGCCAGCAGGAACCTTGGGGAGGGCGAGCAGTACTTC
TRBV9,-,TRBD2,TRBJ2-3,CASSVELAGRPTDTQYF,TGTGCCAGCAGCGTAGAGCTAGCGGGAAGACCCACAGATACGCAGTATTTT
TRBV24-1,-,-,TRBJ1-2,CATSDHNANYGYTF,TGTGCCACCAGTGACCATAACGCTAACTATGGCTACACCTTC
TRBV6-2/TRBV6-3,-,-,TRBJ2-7,CASSYPGTSYEQYF,TGTGCCAGCAGTTACCCGGGGACCTCCTACGAGCAGTACTTC
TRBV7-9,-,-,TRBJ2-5,CASSDQLQETQYF,TGTGCCAGCAGCGATCAACTCCAAGAGACCCAGTACTTC
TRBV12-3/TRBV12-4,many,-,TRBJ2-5,CASSLGQEETQYF,TGTGCCAGCAGCTTAGGGCAGGAAGAGACCCAGTACTTC
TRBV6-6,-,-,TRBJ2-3,CASSYPRQESTDTQYF,TGTGCCAGCAGTTACCCCAGACAGGAGAGCACAGATACGCAGTATTTT
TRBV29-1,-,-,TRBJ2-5,CSVEGEYQETQYF,TGCAGCGTCGAAGGGGAGTACCAAGAGACCCAGTACTTC
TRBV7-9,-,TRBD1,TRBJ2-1,CASSFRRQGFGNEQFF,TGTGCCAGCAGCTTTAGGAGACAGGGTTTTGGCAATGAGCAGTTCTTC
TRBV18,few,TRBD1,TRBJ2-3,CASSSGTQGSLDTQYF,TGTGCCAGCTCATCCGGGACACAGGGGAGTTTGGATACGCAGTATTTT
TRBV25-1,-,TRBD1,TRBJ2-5,CASSGGQGAGGETQYF,TGTGCCAGCAGTGGCGGACAGGGGGCCGGAGGAGAGACCCAGTACTTC
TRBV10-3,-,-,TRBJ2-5,CAISESKETQYF,TGTGCCATCAGTGAGTCGAAAGAGACCCAGTACTTC
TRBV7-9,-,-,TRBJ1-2,CASSAGTDGYTF,TGTGCCAGCAGCGCCGGTACAGATGGCTACACCTTC
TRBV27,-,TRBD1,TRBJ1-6,CASNIGLGGSPLHF,TGTGCCAGCAACATTGGACTAGGGGGCTCACCCCTCCACTTT
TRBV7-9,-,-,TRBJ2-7,CASSPVSQPYEQYF,TGTGCCAGCAGCCCGGTTTCTCAACCCTACGAGCAGTACTTC
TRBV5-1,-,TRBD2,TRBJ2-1,CASALLAGGYNEQFF,TGCGCCAGCGCCCTACTAGCGGGAGGGTACAATGAGCAGTTCTTC
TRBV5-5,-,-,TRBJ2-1,CASGVRDGRGNEQFF,TGTGCCAGCGGGGTTCGGGACGGAAGGGGCAATGAGCAGTTCTTC
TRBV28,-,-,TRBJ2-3,CASSLYVDTDTQYF,TGTGCCAGCAGTTTATACGTAGACACAGATACGCAGTATTTT
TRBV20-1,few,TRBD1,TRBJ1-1,CSARQGKNTEAFF,TGCAGTGCTCGACAGGGGAAGAACACTGAAGCTTTCTTT
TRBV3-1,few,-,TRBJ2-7,CASSYNLGLRVYEQYF,TGTGCCAGCAGCTACAATCTTGGTCTGCGAGTCTACGAGCAGTACTTC
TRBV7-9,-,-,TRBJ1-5,CAGSLDPAAQHF,TGTGCCGGCAGCTTAGACCCGGCAGCCCAGCATTTT
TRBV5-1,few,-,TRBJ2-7,CASSPDIRLSYEQYF,TGCGCCAGCAGCCCCGATATTAGACTCTCCTACGAGCAGTACTTC
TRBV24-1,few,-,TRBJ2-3,CATSDPVGGTDTQYF,TGTGCCACCAGTGACCCGGTGGGGGGCACAGATACGCAGTATTTT
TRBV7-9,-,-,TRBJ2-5,CAGSTPPQVDQETQYF,TGTGCCGGCAGCACACCGCCCCAGGTCGACCAAGAGACCCAGTACTTC
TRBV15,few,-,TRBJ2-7,CATSRARAGTYEQYF,TGTGCCACCAGCAGAGCCAGAGCAGGTACCTACGAGCAGTACTTC